The sample holds many counts of the clone carrying this T cell receptor (beta chain). The antigen is undetermined. The sample's treatment: 19 received Ad26.COV2.S at low or high dose, single or two shots; roughly five received placebo; per-sample allocation not given. All samples were drawn on day 63, counting from the first vaccine or placebo injection. The vaccine delivered Wuhan-strain SARS-CoV-2 spike through an Ad26 vector. CDR3 length equals 16 residues. V was trimmed by 0 bases and J by 6 bases, leaving 16 bases between them. Germline lookup yields CDR1 MNHNS and CDR2 SASEGT. Sequenced by immunoSEQ multiplex PCR; TCRdb stores in-frame clones only, minus some. The table records about 350,000 clones, approximately 90% of them present only once. This entry comes from a study of Ad26.COV2.S vaccination and SARS-CoV-2 variants. Study-wide results and limits: Breadth, reportedly substantial, characterized the spike-specific CD8+ and CD4+ T cell responses after vaccination.

This chain connects TRBV6-1 to TRBJ2-3; tentatively, D is TRBD1 or TRBD2 (6 bases each). The TCR comes from a person aged 18 to 59 who received the Ad26.COV2.S COVID-19 vaccine or a placebo. Sequences were derived from peripheral blood, sampled in a trial of Ad26.COV2.S vaccine versus placebo. In DNA form, the CDR3 reads TGTGCCAGCAGTGAAGCGCCCGGGGGCGAGGGTGATACGCAGTATTTT. Translating it yields CASSEAPGGEGDTQYF.